This TCR beta chain was profiled in a study of blood T cell repertoires in COVID-19. In the authors' methods: Amplification with reference gene primers provided the estimates of nucleated cell counts. The protocol was immunoSEQ multiplex PCR, while the TCRdb copy is restricted to in-frame clones and leaves out a portion. V, J and clone size are those of that table, while D and trimming were read from the DNA. The sample yields over 200,000 clones, about 87% seen once. Germline values: CDR1 MNHEY, CDR2 SMNVEV (reference sequence). Trimming removed 2 bases at V and 7 bases at J, with 15 bases between. This CDR3 spans 15 amino acids.

The sequence was collected from a man younger than 45 with COVID-19, enrolled during active disease. The sequenced sample consisted of peripheral blood. The rearrangement uses TRBV27 and TRBJ1-5; D ambiguous. In DNA, the CDR3 is TGTGCCAGCAGTTTAGAGGGTGGGGAGAGGCAGCCCCAGCATTTT. Its translation: CASSLEGGERQPQHF.